This T cell receptor (beta chain) was documented in a study of OX40 agonist ivuxolimab in advanced cancers. Study-wide context: Having had anti-PD-1, anti-PD-L1 or anti-CTLA-4 therapy before was allowed, and 40% to 45% had some.

The table came from immunoSEQ multiplex PCR; TCRdb's copy has only in-frame clones and leaves some out. The top ten clones hold around 0.61% of a sample with nearly 50,000 clones, approximately 90% of them seen once. With 0 bases removed from V and 5 bases from J, the gap between germline ends came to 6 bases. Germline-derived CDR1 and CDR2 are SGHRS and YFSETQ. This CDR3 has 13 residues. The clonotype originates from an adult with an advanced solid tumor such as melanoma, head and neck, liver or kidney cancer. This chain links TRBV5-1 with TRBJ1-5; no reliable D call. Specimen: CD4+ or CD8+ T cells sorted from blood, collected in a trial of the OX40 agonist ivuxolimab. CDR3 protein: CASSLGVDQPQHF. DNA of the CDR3: TGCGCCAGCAGCTTGGGGGTCGATCAGCCCCAGCATTTT. The variable domain in full, with the rest retrieved from reference TRBV5-1 and TRBJ1-5, is KAGVTQTPRYLIKTRGQQVTLSCSPISGHRSVSWYQQTPGQGLQFLFEYFSETQRNKGNFPGRFSGRQFSNSRSEMNVSTLELGDSALYLCASSLGVDQPQHFGDGTRLSIL.